Presented here are 25 T cell receptor beta chains from one specimen sequenced in a study of OX40 agonist ivuxolimab in advanced cancers. Sequencing was performed with immunoSEQ multiplex PCR; in TCRdb, only in-frame clones are kept and a portion is missing. The repertoire holds some 45,000 clones, roughly 88% seen once, with approximately 2.5% in the top ten. This specimen consisted of CD4+ or CD8+ T cells sorted from blood, obtained in a trial of the OX40 agonist ivuxolimab. The receptors originated from an adult with an advanced solid tumor such as melanoma, head and neck, liver or kidney cancer.

This chain links TRBV6-1 with TRBJ2-2; TRBD1 aligns across 8 bases. Looked up from germline, CDR1 is MNHNS and CDR2 is SASEGT. CDR3 size: 15 residues. The V gene end was trimmed by 4 bases and the J gene end by 5 bases; junction bases not matched to a gene: 6. This chain's CDR3 is CASSGTGRSTGELFF. Here the CDR3 DNA reads TGTGCCAGCAGTGGGACAGGGAGATCTACCGGGGAGCTGTTTTTT.

J is TRBJ1-3 and V is TRBV11-1; perhaps TRBD1 as D (6 bases). The V end was cut by 5 bases, the J end by 4 bases, with 15 bases between. The CDR3 runs 15 residues. Per the germline V gene, CDR1 is SGHAT and CDR2 is FQDESV (reference sequence). The CDR3 reads CASSANQGKGNTIYF. The DNA of the CDR3 is TGTGCCAGCAGCGCAAACCAGGGGAAAGGAAACACCATATATTTT.

This clone has a handful of counts. The chain uses TRBV5-1 and TRBJ2-2; 7 positions match TRBD1. With V trimmed by 4 bases and J by 0 bases, 3 bases remained unmatched. CDR1 and CDR2 from the germline V gene are SGHRS and YFSETQ. CDR3 size: 15 residues. The CDR3 DNA reads TGCGCCAGCAGCGCAGACAGGGCGAACACCGGGGAGCTGTTTTTT. This sequence encodes CASSADRANTGELFF.

This chain connects TRBV9 to TRBJ1-2; D call uncertain. The germline V and J ends were trimmed by 0 bases and 5 bases, with 11 bases remaining between them. This CDR3 contains 14 residues. Germline V gene sequence: CDR1 SGDLS, CDR2 YYNGEE. CDR3 DNA: TGTGCCAGCAGCGTAGGAAGTGGTTCGTATGGCTACACCTTC. Encoded protein: CASSVGSGSYGYTF. Drawing the rest from reference TRBV9 and TRBJ1-2, the complete variable domain is DSGVTQTPKHLITATGQRVTLRCSPRSGDLSVYWYQQSLDQGLQFLIQYYNGEERAKGNILERFSAQQFPDLHSELNLSSLELGDSALYFCASSVGSGSYGYTFGSGTRLTVV.

The rearrangement links TRBV6-1 to TRBJ1-6; unclear D gene. The germline V gene encodes CDR1 MNHNS and CDR2 SASEGT. CDR3 length equals 14 residues. Trimming pared 1 base from V and 10 bases from J, leaving 11 bases between. The CDR3 sequence: CASSEGEVRSPLHF. The CDR3 coding sequence is TGTGCCAGCAGTGAAGGGGAGGTACGGTCACCCCTCCACTTT.

The rearrangement links TRBV7-7 to TRBJ2-3; possibly TRBD2 for D (7 bases). Trimming removed 4 bases at V and 2 bases at J, with 13 bases between. The CDR3 runs 15 residues. Germline V gene sequence: CDR1 SSHAT, CDR2 FNYEAQ (reference sequence). Here the CDR3 reads CASSSQGRATDTQYF. CDR3 nucleotides: TGTGCCAGCAGCTCGCAGGGGAGGGCCACAGATACGCAGTATTTT.

The chain recombines TRBV7-3 with TRBJ1-1; TRBD1 aligns across 10 bases. The CDR3 loop spans 15 amino acids. Unmatched junction bases numbered 6, after V lost 4 bases and J lost 4 bases. Germline assignment: CDR1 SGHTA and CDR2 FQGTGA. CDR3 sequence: CASSSDRGRGTEAFF. The CDR3, as DNA: TGTGCCAGCAGCTCCGACAGGGGGCGGGGCACTGAAGCTTTCTTT.

V is TRBV19 and J is TRBJ2-1; 10 nucleotides line up with TRBD2. There are 17 residues in the CDR3. CDR1 and CDR2 from the germline V gene are LNHDA and SQIVND (reference sequence). V lost 1 base, J lost 6 bases, and 9 bases stayed unmatched. In DNA form, the CDR3 reads TGTGCCAGTAGTATAGGGGCTAGCGGGAGAGCTTCCAATGAGCAGTTCTTC. Its translation: CASSIGASGRASNEQFF.

The V and J genes are TRBV7-9 and TRBJ2-1; TRBD2 matches at 11 bases. Germline CDR1 reads SEHNR; CDR2 reads FQNEAQ (reference sequence). This CDR3 contains 16 residues. The V segment lost 5 bases and the J segment 3 bases; nucleotides outside the gene matches: 6. The CDR3 DNA follows: TGTGCCAGCAGCCCTGTCACTAGCGGGAGCTACAATGAGCAGTTCTTC. Translation gives CASSPVTSGSYNEQFF.

The V gene is TRBV27, the J gene TRBJ2-5; no clear D. CDR3 length: 11 residues. Trimming took 4 bases from V and 0 from J, leaving 0 bases between them. Germline V lookup: CDR1 MNHEY, CDR2 SMNVEV (reference sequence). CDR3 sequence: CASSYQETQYF. In DNA form, the CDR3 reads TGTGCCAGCAGTTACCAAGAGACCCAGTACTTC.

This clone appeared a few times. The chain recombines TRBV19 with TRBJ2-2, with 12 bases aligning to TRBD1. Trimming took 6 bases from V and 4 from J; bases not matched to a gene: 12. Germline V gene data show CDR1 as LNHDA and CDR2 as SQIVND (reference sequence). This CDR3 is 18 amino acids long. CDR3 region: CASSSTGTGGAGTGELFF. As DNA, the CDR3 is TGTGCCAGTAGCTCTACCGGGACAGGGGGCGCGGGCACCGGGGAGCTGTTTTTT.

J is TRBJ2-7 and V is TRBV11-2; possibly TRBD2 for D (5 bases). Looked up from germline, CDR1 is SGHAT and CDR2 is FQNNGV. V lost 5 bases to trimming and J lost 7 bases, with 15 bases between them. CDR3 length: 13 residues. CDR3 DNA: TGTGCCAGCAGCCTAATTCGATCGGGGGAGCAGTACTTC. It translates to CASSLIRSGEQYF. Full variable domain (remainder filled in from reference TRBV11-2 and TRBJ2-7): EAGVAQSPRYKIIEKRQSVAFWCNPISGHATLYWYQQILGQGPKLLIQFQNNGVVDDSQLPKDRFSAERLKGVDSTLKIQPAKLEDSAVYLCASSLIRSGEQYFGPGTRLTVT.

CDR3 loop: CASSLLTSAQETQYF. The CDR3 coding sequence is TGCGCCAGCAGCTTGCTAACTAGCGCCCAAGAGACCCAGTACTTC. The chain combines TRBV5-1 with TRBJ2-5; TRBD2 agrees at 7 bases. CDR1 is SGHRS, CDR2 YFSETQ, per germline. The V gene end was trimmed by 1 base and the J gene end by 1 base; junction bases not matched to a gene: 4. CDR3 size: 15 residues.

V gene TRBV19 combines with J gene TRBJ1-1; maybe TRBD1 (5 bases). The CDR3 totals 13 residues. CDR1 is LNHDA, CDR2 SQIVND, per germline (reference sequence). Trimming stripped 3 bases from V and 3 bases from J, with 8 bases between. The CDR3 here is CASSMIGDTEAFF. CDR3 bases: TGTGCCAGTAGTATGATAGGGGACACTGAAGCTTTCTTT.

In this sample, this clone turned up once. The chain carries TRBV7-3 and TRBJ2-2; D ambiguous. Trimming removed 5 bases at V and 1 base at J, with 11 bases between. CDR1 and CDR2 (germline): SGHTA, FQGTGA. The CDR3 totals 15 residues. CDR3 nucleotides: TGTGCCAGCAGCCCTCTTACTCGGAACACCGGGGAGCTGTTTTTT. Protein: CASSPLTRNTGELFF.

This clone was detected once. DNA for the CDR3: TGTGCCAGCAGTCGTAGCGGGAGCGCATTCAATGAGCAGTTCTTC. This encodes CASSRSGSAFNEQFF. The chain couples TRBV6-6 to TRBJ2-1, with 9 bases aligning to TRBD2. Germline V lookup: CDR1 MNHNY, CDR2 SVGAGI (reference sequence). V lost 5 bases and J lost 6; bases outside the gene matches: 8. This CDR3 has 15 amino acids.

The J gene is TRBJ2-1, the V gene TRBV18; no clear D. V lost 2 bases to trimming and J lost 8 bases, with 19 bases between them. CDR1 and CDR2 (germline): KGHSH, LQKENI. There are 16 residues in the CDR3. The CDR3 DNA follows: TGTGCCAGCTCACCAAACGGGCCGAAACTGAGTGATGAGCAGTTCTTC. Translation gives CASSPNGPKLSDEQFF.

The chain couples TRBV29-1 to TRBJ1-2; D gene unclear. The CDR3 is 11 amino acids. Germline assignment: CDR1 SQVTM and CDR2 ANQGSEA. V gave up 5 bases and J gave up 5 bases, with 9 bases separating them. CDR3 amino acids: CSVREGYGYTF. Here the CDR3 DNA reads TGCAGCGTTAGAGAGGGTTATGGCTACACCTTC.

The rearrangement joins TRBV7-2 to TRBJ1-2, with 12 bases that match TRBD1. Losses at the gene ends were 5 bases for V and 8 bases for J; bases not matched to a gene: 9. The CDR3 totals 15 residues. The germline gives CDR1 SGHTA, CDR2 FQGNSA. In nucleotides, the CDR3 is TGTGCCAGCAGCCCTGGGACAGGGGGCTCTGGCGGCTACACCTTC. This encodes CASSPGTGGSGGYTF.

This chain links TRBV9 with TRBJ2-7; a weak D match, TRBD2 (7 bases). Trimming took off 0 bases at V and 3 bases at J, with 13 bases between the two ends. In germline, CDR1 is SGDLS, CDR2 YYNGEE. This CDR3 region has 15 residues. The CDR3 loop reads CASSVGAGQIYEQYF. In nucleotides, the CDR3 is TGTGCCAGCAGCGTAGGAGCGGGACAAATCTACGAGCAGTACTTC.

This chain links TRBV2 with TRBJ2-5, with D possibly TRBD2 on 5 matching bases. The V gene's germline CDR1 is SNHLY and CDR2 FYNNEI. CDR3 size: 15 residues. Trimming removed 0 bases at V and 7 bases at J, with 15 bases between. The CDR3 DNA reads TGTGCCAGCAGTGAAGCGCAAGGAGAGAGGGTGACCCAGTACTTC. Amino acids: CASSEAQGERVTQYF.

This chain uses TRBV6-5 with TRBJ1-1; 7 bases agree with TRBD1. This CDR3 contains 14 residues. J was trimmed by 3 bases and V by 7 bases; bases with no gene match: 8. Per the germline V gene, CDR1 is MNHEY and CDR2 is SVGAGI. CDR3 in DNA: TGTGCCAGCAATTCCGGACAGGCCCACACTGAAGCTTTCTTT. Translating it yields CASNSGQAHTEAFF.

This clone was observed a single time. CDR3 region: CASSQLTSGGPYEQYF. The CDR3 region has the DNA TGTGCCAGCAGCCAACTTACTAGCGGGGGCCCCTACGAGCAGTACTTC. The genes are TRBV4-2 and TRBJ2-7; 11 bases are a match to TRBD2. V was pared by 2 bases and J by 2 bases, with 5 bases of the junction left unmatched. The germline V gene has CDR1 LGHNA and CDR2 YNFKEQ. The length of the CDR3 is 16 residues.

The chain links TRBV19 to TRBJ1-5; no clear D gene. With 6 bases removed from V and 2 bases from J, the gap between germline ends came to 8 bases. This CDR3 spans 13 amino acids. Germline V gene sequence: CDR1 LNHDA, CDR2 SQIVND (reference sequence). CDR3 DNA: TGTGCCAGTAGCGACCGTCGCAATCAGCCCCAGCATTTT. Translated: CASSDRRNQPQHF.

The genes are TRBV9 and TRBJ2-7; 10 bases map to TRBD2. The V gene's germline CDR1 is SGDLS and CDR2 YYNGEE. The CDR3 consists of 15 residues. The J segment lost 2 bases and the V segment lost 4 bases, leaving 6 bases of the junction unmatched. CDR3 coding DNA: TGTGCCAGCAGCCTAACTAGCGGGGAAACCTACGAGCAGTACTTC. Translating gives CASSLTSGETYEQYF.